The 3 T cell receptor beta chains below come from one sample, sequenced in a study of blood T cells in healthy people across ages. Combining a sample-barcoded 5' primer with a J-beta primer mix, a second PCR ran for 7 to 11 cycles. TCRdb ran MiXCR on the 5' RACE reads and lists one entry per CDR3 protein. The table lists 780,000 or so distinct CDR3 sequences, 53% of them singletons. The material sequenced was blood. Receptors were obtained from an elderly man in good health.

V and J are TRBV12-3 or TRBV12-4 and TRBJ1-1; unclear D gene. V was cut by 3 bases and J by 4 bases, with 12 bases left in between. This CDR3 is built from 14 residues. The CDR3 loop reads CASSFGPAATEAFF. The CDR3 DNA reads TGTGCCAGCAGTTTTGGACCGGCGGCCACTGAAGCTTTCTTT.

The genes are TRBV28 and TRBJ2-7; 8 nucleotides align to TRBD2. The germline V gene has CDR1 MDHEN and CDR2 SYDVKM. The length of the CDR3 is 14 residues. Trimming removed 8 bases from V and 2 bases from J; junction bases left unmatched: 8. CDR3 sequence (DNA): TGTGCCAGCGTAGGGACGGGGGGGACCTACGAGCAGTACTTC. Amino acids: CASVGTGGTYEQYF.

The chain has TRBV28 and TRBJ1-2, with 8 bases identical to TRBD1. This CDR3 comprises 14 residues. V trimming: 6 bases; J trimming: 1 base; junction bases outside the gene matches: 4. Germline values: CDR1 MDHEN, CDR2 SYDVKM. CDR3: CASSTGQDNYGYTF. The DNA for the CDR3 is TGTGCCAGCAGCACGGGACAGGATAACTATGGCTACACCTTC.